This TCR beta chain was recorded in a study of blood T cell repertoires in COVID-19. The overall study: Sample material is recorded as cDNA or gDNA derived from T cells, B-cell-depleted T cells, or PBMCs.

The V segment lost 5 bases and the J segment 2 bases; nucleotides outside the gene matches: 6. The CDR3 extends over 15 amino acids. Germline V gene sequence: CDR1 SEHNR, CDR2 FQNEAQ (reference sequence). Sequencing was performed with immunoSEQ multiplex PCR; in TCRdb, only in-frame clones are kept and a portion is missing. The data contain 240,000 or so clones, 85% to 90% of them seen just once; the ten biggest clones take up about 1%. The study assigned cohorts using participant-reported clinical history. Exposed participants encountered a COVID-19 case during the 2 weeks preceding study entry. V usage is TRBV7-9 and J usage is TRBJ1-5, with TRBD1 matching 7 bases. This TCR came from a man aged 50 to 59 who had been exposed to COVID-19. Sample: PBMCs or T cells enriched from blood (not recorded which). The chain's CDR3 is CASSLGQVGNQPQHF. In nucleotides, the CDR3 is TGTGCCAGCAGCCTTGGACAGGTTGGCAATCAGCCCCAGCATTTT.